These 8 T cell receptor beta chains were all obtained from the same sample, sequenced in a study of CD4 T cells in relation to SARS-CoV-2 and coronaviruses. TCRdb keeps only in-frame clones here, not all; method: immunoSEQ multiplex PCR. The table has more than 15,000 clones, about four fifths seen once. The unexposed donors gave CD4+ T cells in about 2010-2019, prior to COVID-19. The cells were cultured for under 13 days before CD4+ T cells were isolated. These receptors are not linked to any known antigen. Sequenced sample: CD4+ T cells from PBMCs, cultured in vitro. The receptors stem from a human donor in good health.

The rearrangement links TRBV5-4 to TRBJ2-5, with D perhaps TRBD1 (6 bases). V shed 6 bases and J shed 1 base, with 13 bases lying between them. The germline gives CDR1 SGHNT, CDR2 YYREEE (reference sequence). This CDR3 contains 14 residues. Here the CDR3 reads CASNSGGSQETQYF. The CDR3 DNA sequence: TGTGCCAGCAACAGTGGGGGCAGCCAAGAGACCCAGTACTTC.

A few counts support this clone. Here the CDR3 reads CASSLAVGGFNNEQFF. CDR3 in DNA: TGTGCCAGCAGCTTAGCAGTTGGTGGGTTTAACAATGAGCAGTTCTTC. This rearrangement joins TRBV7-8 to TRBJ2-1, with no clear D. The CDR3 runs 16 residues. The germline V gene encodes CDR1 SGHVS and CDR2 FQNEAQ. V dropped 0 bases and J dropped 5 bases, with 14 bases sitting between them.

V is TRBV28 and J is TRBJ1-2; D remains unclear. This CDR3 contains 12 residues. V was shortened by 3 bases and J by 9 bases, with 11 bases between the two germline ends. CDR1 is MDHEN, CDR2 SYDVKM, per germline. CDR3 sequence: CASSLTSQSYTF. The CDR3 DNA reads as TGTGCCAGCAGTTTGACGTCCCAGAGCTACACCTTC.

The chain links TRBV19 to TRBJ1-2; a weak D match, TRBD1 (5 bases). The CDR3 consists of 17 residues. Trimming removed 10 bases at V and 7 bases at J, with 31 bases between. From germline, CDR1 is LNHDA and CDR2 SQIVND (reference sequence). The CDR3 loop is CATFPAGDAYSPGGYTF. DNA of the CDR3: TGTGCCACCTTCCCTGCCGGGGACGCATATTCCCCAGGTGGCTACACCTTC.

The chain combines TRBV6-1 with TRBJ1-5, with D hard to call. Trimming cost V 4 bases and J 4 bases, with 17 bases left between them. CDR1 is MNHNS, CDR2 SASEGT, per germline. The CDR3 extends over 16 amino acids. CDR3: CASSVDTANYNQPQHF. In nucleotides, the CDR3 is TGTGCCAGCAGTGTCGACACCGCTAACTATAATCAGCCCCAGCATTTT.

Here the CDR3 DNA reads TGTGCCAGCAGTGTCGGGGGCGCGTACGAGCAGTACTTC. Translated: CASSVGGAYEQYF. The chain links TRBV2 to TRBJ2-7, with D perhaps given as TRBD1 or TRBD2 (6 bases each). The CDR3 contains 13 residues. V was pared by 4 bases and J by 4 bases, with 11 bases between. Germline V gene lookup returns CDR1 SNHLY and CDR2 FYNNEI. The full variable domain, completed using reference TRBV2 and TRBJ2-7, is EPEVTQTPSHQVTQMGQEVILRCVPISNHLYFYWYRQILGQKVEFLVSFYNNEISEKSEIFDDQFSVERPDGSNFTLKIRSTKLEDSAMYFCASSVGGAYEQYFGPGTRLTVT.

The gene calls are TRBV15 and TRBJ2-7; TRBD1 matches at 7 bases. The V and J ends lost 5 bases and 4 bases, in that order; junction bases with no gene match: 11. The germline V gene has CDR1 LNHNV and CDR2 YYDKDF (reference sequence). This CDR3 has 15 residues. The CDR3 bases are TGTGCCACCAGCGGGCGTACGAGGGGGCGGTACGAGCAGTACTTC. Its translation is CATSGRTRGRYEQYF.

V is TRBV7-9 and J is TRBJ2-7; D is possibly TRBD2 (7 bases). The V gene's germline CDR1 is SEHNR and CDR2 FQNEAQ (reference sequence). V was clipped by 5 bases and J by 7 bases, with 21 bases between them. The CDR3 has 15 residues. In DNA, the CDR3 is TGTGCCAGCAGCCGGGGGGACCTGGGGGCTGGGGAGCAGTACTTC. Encoded protein: CASSRGDLGAGEQYF.